The present TCR beta chain was sequenced within a study of T cell responses to AZD1222 COVID-19 vaccine. Whole-study findings and limits: Spike-specific TCR breadth and depth were elevated following two AZD1222 doses. Among those given AZD1222, only five or six were seropositive at baseline.

V lost 2 bases and J lost 5, with 13 bases in between. CDR1 and CDR2 from the germline V gene are SGHRS and YFSETQ. This CDR3 comprises 14 residues. Points on this clone: Its matching antigen is unknown.

Clones were read by immunoSEQ multiplex PCR, and TCRdb kept only the in-frame ones, dropping some. The repertoire holds roughly 100,000 clones, 89% seen once, with about two fifths in the top ten. The clonotype was recovered from an adult who received the AZD1222 COVID-19 vaccine. J is TRBJ1-1 and V is TRBV5-1; D uncertain. Sequenced material: peripheral blood, taken 28 days after the second AZD1222 dose. CDR3 sequence (DNA): TGCGCCAGCAGCTTCCTGGAGGGAGGGACTGAAGCTTTCTTT. Amino acids: CASSFLEGGTEAFF.